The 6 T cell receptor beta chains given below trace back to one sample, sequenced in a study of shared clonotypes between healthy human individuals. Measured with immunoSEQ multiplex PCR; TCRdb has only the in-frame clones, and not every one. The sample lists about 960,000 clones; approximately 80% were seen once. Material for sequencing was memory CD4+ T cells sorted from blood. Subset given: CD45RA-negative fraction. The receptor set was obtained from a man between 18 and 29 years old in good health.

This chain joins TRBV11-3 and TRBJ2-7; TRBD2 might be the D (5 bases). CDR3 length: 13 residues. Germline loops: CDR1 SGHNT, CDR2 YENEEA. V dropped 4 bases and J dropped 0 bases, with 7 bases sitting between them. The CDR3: CASSSAGSYEQYF. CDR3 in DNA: TGTGCCAGCAGCTCGGCGGGCTCCTACGAGCAGTACTTC.

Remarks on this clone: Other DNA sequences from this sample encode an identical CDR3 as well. The CDR3 coding sequence is TGCGCCAGCAGCCCAGGGAGCAATCAGCCCCAGCATTTT. Its translation: CASSPGSNQPQHF. V is TRBV5-1 and J is TRBJ1-5, with D perhaps matching TRBD1 (5 bases). Germline-derived CDR1 and CDR2 are SGHRS and YFSETQ. This CDR3 is built from 13 residues. Trimming removed 4 bases from V and 1 base from J, with 6 bases in between.

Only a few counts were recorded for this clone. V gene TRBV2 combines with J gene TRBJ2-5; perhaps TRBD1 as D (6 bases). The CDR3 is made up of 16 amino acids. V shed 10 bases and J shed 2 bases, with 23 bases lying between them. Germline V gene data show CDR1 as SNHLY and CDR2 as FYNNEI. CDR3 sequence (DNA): TGTGCCAACCCACTTCGACAGGTGGGGAGTCAAGAGACCCAGTACTTC. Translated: CANPLRQVGSQETQYF.

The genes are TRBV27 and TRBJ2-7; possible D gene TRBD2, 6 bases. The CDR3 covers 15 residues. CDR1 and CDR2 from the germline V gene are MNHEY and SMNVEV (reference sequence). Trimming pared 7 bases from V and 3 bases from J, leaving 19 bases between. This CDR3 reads CASTRQTGVGYEQYF. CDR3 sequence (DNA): TGTGCCAGCACCCGGCAAACGGGAGTAGGCTACGAGCAGTACTTC.

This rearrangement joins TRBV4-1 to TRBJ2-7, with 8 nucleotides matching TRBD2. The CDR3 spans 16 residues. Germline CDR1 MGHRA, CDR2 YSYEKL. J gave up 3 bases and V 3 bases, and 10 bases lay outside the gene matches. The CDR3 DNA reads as TGCGCCAGCAGCCAGGAATCTACTAGCGGCATCTACGAGCAGTACTTC. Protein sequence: CASSQESTSGIYEQYF.

CDR3 nucleotides: TGTGCCAGCAGCGTAGGTCAGATATTGAACACTGAAGCTTTCTTT. As protein: CASSVGQILNTEAFF. The V gene is TRBV9, the J gene TRBJ1-1; D is unclear. Trimming cost V 0 bases and J 0 bases, with 9 bases left between them. The CDR3 spans 15 residues. Germline values: CDR1 SGDLS, CDR2 YYNGEE.